This TCR beta chain was captured in a study of blood T cell repertoires in COVID-19 (dated by TCRdb to about 2020). For context, the study as a whole: Samples covering the acute and convalescent phases of COVID-19 were provided by collaborators in the United States, Italy and Spain. The dataset comprised deeply sampled blood TCRbeta repertoires from subjects exposed to, actively infected with, or recovered from COVID-19. The sample metadata nearly always contained a de-identified subject ID, COVID-19 status, age in years and sex. Samples were obtained from the ongoing ImmuneRACE study (first 160 participants) and from 1,254 subjects provided by 6 global collaborators. Where available, HLA class I and class II types were obtained from metadata supplied by the sample provider rather than from assay-based typing. The material from the prospective study consisted of cDNA or gDNA derived from T cells, B-cell-depleted T cells, or PBMCs. A freely available public database, intended as a resource for researchers studying the immune response to SARS-CoV-2, is where the repertoires were released.

As for this clone: Its antigen target is currently unknown. Base quality data are lacking; no much larger clone is found one base away.

TCRbeta CDR3 regions were amplified from genomic DNA by means of the immunoSEQ Assay, a bias-controlled multiplex PCR. From the authors' description of their analysis: The number of nucleated cells in each sample was estimated from the amplification of reference gene primers within the assay. To quantify the absolute abundance of each unique TCRbeta CDR3 rearrangement, sequence reads were collapsed and filtered. For each sample, productive Simpson clonality was calculated as the square root of Simpson's diversity index over productive rearrangements. TCRdb holds this immuneACCESS table with in-frame rearrangements only. Some clones are missing; in checked studies, unresolved V genes explain under half, and the rest has no known cause. V and J calls and clone size are copied from that table; D and trimming were computed from the DNA. This sample holds about 190,000 clones; around 87% were observed only once. 0.62% of the sample lies in the top ten.

For CDR1 and CDR2, the germline V gene lists ENHRY and SYGVKD. The germline V and J ends show losses of 5 bases and 0 bases respectively, and no gene match explains 3 bases of the junction. The CDR3 has 14 amino acids, counting the end cysteine and phenylalanine. The entry retains the CDR3 DNA only, 42 bases that are in frame from base 1. Collaborating institutions collected whole blood in K2EDTA tubes following their own protocols. For TCRbeta analysis, collaborator samples were shipped as frozen whole blood, as isolated PBMCs, or as DNA extracted from either sample type. The research as a whole found: Clinical and demographic metadata were provided uncurated, with the amount varying by source and participant.

This sequence originates from a man in his fifties or sixties with acute or convalescent COVID-19. Sequencing used peripheral blood. This chain joins TRBV10-3 to TRBJ2-7, with 8 bases in between that match TRBD1. The sequence in DNA is TGTGCCATCAGTAAGCAGGGGGCCTCCTACGAGCAGTACTTC. It translates as CAISKQGASYEQYF.